This TCR beta chain came from a study of blood T cell repertoires in COVID-19. Study in general: Material from acute and convalescent COVID-19 was sourced from the United States, Italy and Spain.

Germline lookup yields CDR1 MRHNA and CDR2 SNTAGT. The CDR3 length is 13 residues. V lost 6 bases to trimming and J lost 7 bases, with 13 bases between them. Profiled with immunoSEQ multiplex PCR; TCRdb holds only in-frame clones, not every one. The data contain approximately 210,000 clones, around 92% of them singletons. Input material: peripheral blood. The TCR was taken from a man aged 25 to 40 with acute or convalescent COVID-19. The J gene is TRBJ1-5, the V gene TRBV6-4; TRBD1 might be the D (6 bases). CDR3 coding DNA: TGTGCCAGCAGCGTGGACAGCGAACAGCCCCAGCATTTT. It translates to CASSVDSEQPQHF.